This T cell receptor (beta chain) was profiled in a study of blood T cell repertoires in COVID-19. Study in general: Some COVID-19 samples were acute and others convalescent; all came from the United States, Italy and Spain. PBMCs, B-cell-depleted T cells, or T cells provided the cDNA or gDNA that made up the material.

The V end was cut by 1 base, the J end by 6 bases, with 7 bases between. The CDR3 sequence is 13 residues long. Original handling: From reference gene primer amplification, estimates of nucleated cell counts were derived. Profiling relied on immunoSEQ multiplex PCR, and the TCRdb table lists in-frame clones only, not all of them. That table furnishes V, J and clone size, whereas the DNA furnished D and trimming. Of a few hundred thousand clones listed, 86% are singletons. The rearrangement joins TRBV12-3 or TRBV12-4 to TRBJ1-5; D remains unclear. The sample was peripheral blood. The receptor's source is a woman aged 30 to 39 with active or convalescent COVID-19. The CDR3, as DNA: TGTGCCAGCAGTTTAGGGGGAGCTCAGCCCCAGCATTTT. Its protein product is CASSLGGAQPQHF.